This passage covers 12 T cell receptor beta chains from one sample sequenced in a study of T-cell reconstitution after alpha-beta-depleted transplantation in children. Library preparation (for TCRbeta) was performed with unique molecular identifiers. TCRdb recomputed calls from the PCR reads with MiXCR, one row per CDR3 protein. The data contain 440,000 or so distinct CDR3 sequences, approximately 42% of them singletons. The sequencing used PBMCs, collected before TCRalphabeta/CD19-depleted stem cell transplant. All receptors come from a girl aged 2 to 10 with aplastic anemia, due to receive a stem cell transplant.

The sample holds many counts of this clonotype. CDR3: CASSRGGLYNEQFF. The CDR3 DNA reads as TGCGCCAGCAGCCGGGGGGGCCTCTACAATGAGCAGTTCTTC. The chain is built from TRBV5-1 and TRBJ2-1; 8 bases map to TRBD2. The CDR3 covers 14 residues. Germline CDR1 is SGHRS and CDR2 is YFSETQ. The ends lost 4 bases at V and 3 bases at J; junction bases unmatched: 3.

This sequence joins TRBV5-6 and TRBJ2-5; a possible D gene is TRBD1 (5 bases). Germline V CDR1 and CDR2: SGHDT, YYEEEE. Trimming left V 7 bases short and J 2 bases short, with 21 bases between. The CDR3 extends over 16 amino acids. CDR3 in amino acids: CASALRGPRNQETQYF. The CDR3 DNA is TGTGCCAGCGCCCTAAGGGGTCCCAGAAATCAAGAGACCCAGTACTTC.

CDR3 amino acids: CSARVLGGAYEQYF. The CDR3 bases are TGCAGTGCTAGAGTGCTAGGAGGAGCCTACGAGCAGTACTTC. V usage is TRBV20-1 and J usage is TRBJ2-7, with a tentative D call TRBD2 (5 bases). The CDR3 has 14 residues. V lost 1 base and J 2 bases, leaving 12 bases between the germline ends. Germline V CDR1 and CDR2: DFQATT, SNEGSKA (reference sequence).

This clonotype was observed a single time. The chain uses TRBV7-9 and TRBJ2-4; D is possibly TRBD2 (6 bases). The CDR3 length is 13 residues. Trimming cost V 1 base and J 8 bases, with 9 bases left between them. Germline V gives CDR1 SEHNR, CDR2 FQNEAQ (reference sequence). The CDR3 loop reads CASSLVGGDIQYF. The DNA of the CDR3 is TGTGCCAGCAGCTTAGTCGGGGGTGACATTCAGTACTTC.

The CDR3: CSVEESASYNEQFF. In DNA form, the CDR3 reads TGCAGCGTTGAAGAATCGGCTAGCTACAATGAGCAGTTCTTC. The chain couples TRBV29-1 to TRBJ2-1; D is undetermined. Germline V gives CDR1 SQVTM, CDR2 ANQGSEA. Trimming removed 0 bases from V and 3 bases from J, with 9 bases in between. CDR3 length equals 14 residues.

The chain combines TRBV20-1 with TRBJ2-7; 7 bases are a match to TRBD2. With 3 bases clipped from V and 5 bases from J, the junction kept 7 bases outside the gene matches. The CDR3 runs to 13 residues. Per germline, CDR1 DFQATT and CDR2 SNEGSKA (reference sequence). CDR3 sequence reads: CSASGRPRDEQYF. CDR3 coding DNA: TGCAGTGCTAGCGGGAGGCCCAGGGACGAGCAGTACTTC.

The chain is built from TRBV7-9 and TRBJ1-2; D is uncertain. The ends were cut back, 1 base at V and 8 bases at J, with 17 bases in the middle. The CDR3 loop spans 15 amino acids. The germline V gene encodes CDR1 SEHNR and CDR2 FQNEAQ (reference sequence). As DNA, the CDR3 is TGTGCCAGCAGCTTAGGTTTGTCGGTCCGAGTGGGCTACACCTTC. This encodes CASSLGLSVRVGYTF.

This clonotype appeared many times. The genes are TRBV6-5 and TRBJ2-7; D is possibly TRBD1 (6 bases). Trimming shortened V by 0 bases and J by 7 bases, and 16 bases separated the two germline ends. Germline CDR1 MNHEY, CDR2 SVGAGI. The length of the CDR3 is 15 residues. CDR3 protein: CASSYSLQGLGEQYF. The CDR3 DNA follows: TGTGCCAGCAGTTACTCGCTTCAGGGGTTGGGGGAGCAGTACTTC.

The chain is built from TRBV21-1 and TRBJ1-6; TRBD1, as called in the table, went unchecked against the DNA. TRBV21-1 is designated a pseudogene. The CDR3 consists of 16 residues. CDR3 in amino acids: CASSLLARTGRSSLHF. The CDR3 DNA sequence: TGTGCCAGCAGCCTCCTCGCACGAACAGGCCGCTCATCCCTCCACTTT.

The CDR3 nucleotides are TGTGCCAGCAGCTCGGGACTAGCATCCTACAATGAGCAGTTCTTC. This sequence encodes CASSSGLASYNEQFF. V usage is TRBV7-8 and J usage is TRBJ2-1; 9 bases fit TRBD2. V was pared by 4 bases and J by 1 base, with 2 bases of the junction left unmatched. Germline-derived CDR1 and CDR2 are SGHVS and FQNEAQ. The CDR3 runs to 15 residues.

The chain couples TRBV5-1 to TRBJ2-1; 7 bases line up with TRBD1. Germline values: CDR1 SGHRS, CDR2 YFSETQ. V gave up 4 bases and J gave up 5 bases; unmatched junction bases: 3. This CDR3 has 13 amino acids. The CDR3 region is CASSGGQNNEQFF. In DNA form, the CDR3 reads TGCGCCAGCAGCGGGGGACAGAACAATGAGCAGTTCTTC.

In its sample, this clonotype was seen many times. The rearrangement links TRBV12-3 or TRBV12-4 to TRBJ1-2; 9 nucleotides match TRBD1. This CDR3 spans 15 amino acids. Trimming removed 5 bases from V and 4 bases from J; junction bases left unmatched: 8. Here the CDR3 reads CASSPYRGLGYGYTF. The CDR3 bases are TGTGCCAGCAGTCCCTACAGGGGGCTCGGCTATGGCTACACCTTC.